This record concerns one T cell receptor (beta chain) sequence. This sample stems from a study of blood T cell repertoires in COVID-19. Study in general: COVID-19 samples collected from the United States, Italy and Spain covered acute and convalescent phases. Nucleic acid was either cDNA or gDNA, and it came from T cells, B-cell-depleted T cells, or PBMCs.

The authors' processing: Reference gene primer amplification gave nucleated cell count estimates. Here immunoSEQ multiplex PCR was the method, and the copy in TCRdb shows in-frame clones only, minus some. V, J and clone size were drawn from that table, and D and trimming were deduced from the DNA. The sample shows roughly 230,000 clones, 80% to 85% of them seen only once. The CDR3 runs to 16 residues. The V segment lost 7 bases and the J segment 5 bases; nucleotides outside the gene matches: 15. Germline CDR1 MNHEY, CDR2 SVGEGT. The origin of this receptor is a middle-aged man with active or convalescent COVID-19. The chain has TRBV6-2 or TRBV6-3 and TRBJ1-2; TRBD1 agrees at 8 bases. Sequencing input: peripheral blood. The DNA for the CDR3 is TGTGCCAGCACCCCGATTCCGGGACAGGAGGAGTATGGCTACACCTTC. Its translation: CASTPIPGQEEYGYTF.